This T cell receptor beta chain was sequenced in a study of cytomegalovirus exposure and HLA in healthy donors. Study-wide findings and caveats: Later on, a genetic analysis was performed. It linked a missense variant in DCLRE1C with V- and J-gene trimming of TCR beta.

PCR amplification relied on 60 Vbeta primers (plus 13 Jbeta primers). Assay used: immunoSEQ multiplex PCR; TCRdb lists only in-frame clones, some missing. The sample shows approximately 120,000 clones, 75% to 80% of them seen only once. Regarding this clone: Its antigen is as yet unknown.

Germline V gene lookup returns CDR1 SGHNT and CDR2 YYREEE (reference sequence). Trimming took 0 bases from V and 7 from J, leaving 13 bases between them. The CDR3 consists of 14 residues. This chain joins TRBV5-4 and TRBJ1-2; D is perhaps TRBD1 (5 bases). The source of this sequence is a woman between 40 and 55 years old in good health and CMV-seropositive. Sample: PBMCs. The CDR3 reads CASSLAQVSSGYTF. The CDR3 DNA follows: TGTGCCAGCAGCTTGGCACAGGTTTCCAGTGGCTACACCTTC.